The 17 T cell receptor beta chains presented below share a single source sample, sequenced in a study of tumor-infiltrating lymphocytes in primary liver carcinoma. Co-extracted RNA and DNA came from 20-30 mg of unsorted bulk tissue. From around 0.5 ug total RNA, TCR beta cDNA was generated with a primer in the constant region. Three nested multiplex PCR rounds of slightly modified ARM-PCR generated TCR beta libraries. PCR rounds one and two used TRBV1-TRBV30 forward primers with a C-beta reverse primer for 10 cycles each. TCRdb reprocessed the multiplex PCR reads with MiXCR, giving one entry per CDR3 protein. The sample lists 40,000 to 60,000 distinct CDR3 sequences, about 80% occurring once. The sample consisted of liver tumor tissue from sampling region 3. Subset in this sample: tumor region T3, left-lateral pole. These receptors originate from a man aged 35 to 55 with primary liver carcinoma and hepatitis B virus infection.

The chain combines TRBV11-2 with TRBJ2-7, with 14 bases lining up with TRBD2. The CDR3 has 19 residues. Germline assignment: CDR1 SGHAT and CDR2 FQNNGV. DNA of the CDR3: TGTGGCAACACCTCAGACAGGGGGCGGACTAGCGGGAGGTTCTACGAGCAGTACTTC. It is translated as CGNTSDRGRTSGRFYEQYF.

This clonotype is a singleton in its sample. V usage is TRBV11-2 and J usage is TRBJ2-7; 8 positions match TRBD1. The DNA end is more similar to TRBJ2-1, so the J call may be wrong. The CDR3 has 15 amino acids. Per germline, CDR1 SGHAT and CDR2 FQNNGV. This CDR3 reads CASSLCRGLTYEQFF. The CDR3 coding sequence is TGTGCCAGCAGTTTATGCAGGGGGCTTACCTACGAGCAGTTCTTC.

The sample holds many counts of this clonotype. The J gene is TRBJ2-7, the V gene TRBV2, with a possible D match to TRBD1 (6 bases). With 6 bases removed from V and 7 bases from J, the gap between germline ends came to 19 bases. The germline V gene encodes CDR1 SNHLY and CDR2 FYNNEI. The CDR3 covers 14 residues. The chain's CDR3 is CASRIKWGHTEQYF. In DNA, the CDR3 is TGTGCCAGCAGAATTAAATGGGGGCATACGGAGCAGTACTTC.

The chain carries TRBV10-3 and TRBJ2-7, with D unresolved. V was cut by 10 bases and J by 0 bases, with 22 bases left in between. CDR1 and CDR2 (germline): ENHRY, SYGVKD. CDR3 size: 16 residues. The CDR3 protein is CATSESGSLTSYEQYF. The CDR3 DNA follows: TGTGCCACAAGTGAGTCGGGTAGCTTAACCTCCTACGAGCAGTACTTC.

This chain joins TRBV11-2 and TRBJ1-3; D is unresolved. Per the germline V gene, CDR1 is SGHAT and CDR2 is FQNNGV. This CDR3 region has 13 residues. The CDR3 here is CTSALGAGNTIYF. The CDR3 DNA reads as TGTACGTCAGCCCTGGGAGCTGGAAACACCATATATTTT.

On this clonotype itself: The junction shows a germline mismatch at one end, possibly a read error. DNA for the CDR3: TGTGCCAACAGCTTAAACGATGAACAGTTCTTC. Translation: CANSLNDEQFF. This rearrangement joins TRBV13 to TRBJ2-1; D not resolved. The germline gives CDR1 PRHDT, CDR2 FYEKMQ (reference sequence). The CDR3 spans 11 residues.

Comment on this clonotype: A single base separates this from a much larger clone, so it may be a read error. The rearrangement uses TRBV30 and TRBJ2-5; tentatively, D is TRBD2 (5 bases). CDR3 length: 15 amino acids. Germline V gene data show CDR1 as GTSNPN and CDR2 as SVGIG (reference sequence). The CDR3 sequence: CAWSVGGVRQEIQYF. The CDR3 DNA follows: TGTGCCTGGAGTGTCGGAGGAGTACGCCAAGAGATCCAGTACTTC.

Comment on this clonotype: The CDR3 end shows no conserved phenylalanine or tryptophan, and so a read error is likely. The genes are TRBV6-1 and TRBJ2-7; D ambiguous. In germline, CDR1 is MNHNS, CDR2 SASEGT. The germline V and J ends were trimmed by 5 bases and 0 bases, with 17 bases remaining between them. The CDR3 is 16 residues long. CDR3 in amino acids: CASSLAWGYSSYEQYL. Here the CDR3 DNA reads TGTGCCAGCAGTTTAGCCTGGGGATATAGCTCCTACGAGCAGTACCTC.

The CDR3: CASSGECGNEQFF. CDR3 sequence (DNA): TGTGCCAGCAGCGGAGAATGCGGAAACGAGCAGTTCTTC. V usage is TRBV5-5 and J usage is TRBJ2-1; D is uncertain. V was trimmed by 4 bases and J by 10 bases, leaving 15 bases between them. The germline V gene has CDR1 SGHKS and CDR2 YYEKEE (reference sequence). The CDR3 length is 13 residues.

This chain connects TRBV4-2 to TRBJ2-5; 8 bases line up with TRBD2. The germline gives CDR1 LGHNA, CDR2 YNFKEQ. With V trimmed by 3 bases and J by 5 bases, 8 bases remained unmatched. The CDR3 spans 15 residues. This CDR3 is CASSQWQAGEETQYF. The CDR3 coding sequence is TGTGCCAGCAGCCAGTGGCAAGCGGGGGAGGAGACCCAGTACTTC.

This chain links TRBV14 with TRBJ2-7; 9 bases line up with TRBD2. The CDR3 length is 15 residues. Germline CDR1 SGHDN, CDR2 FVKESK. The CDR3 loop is CASRRASGVAYEQYF. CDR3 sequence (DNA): TGTGCTAGCCGCCGAGCTAGCGGGGTTGCCTACGAGCAGTACTTC. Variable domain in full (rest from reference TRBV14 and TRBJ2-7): EAGVTQFPSHSVIEKGQTVTLRCDPISGHDNLYWYRRVMGKEIKFLLHFVKESKQDESGMPNNRFLAERTGGTYSTLKVQPAELEDSGVYFCASRRASGVAYEQYFGPGTRLTVT.

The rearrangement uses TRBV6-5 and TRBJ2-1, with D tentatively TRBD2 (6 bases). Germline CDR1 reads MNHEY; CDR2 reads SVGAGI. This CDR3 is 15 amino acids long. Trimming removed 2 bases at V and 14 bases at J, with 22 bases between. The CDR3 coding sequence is TGTGCCAGCAGTTACCCTAGTACTAGCAGGAGTCGGAAGTTCTTC. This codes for CASSYPSTSRSRKFF.

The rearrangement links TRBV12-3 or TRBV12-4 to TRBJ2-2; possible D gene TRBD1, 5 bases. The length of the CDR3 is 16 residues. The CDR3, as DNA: TGTCTCAGCAGTTTAGCCAGGGTAATTAAGGCCGGGGAGCTGTTTTTT. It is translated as CLSSLARVIKAGELFF.

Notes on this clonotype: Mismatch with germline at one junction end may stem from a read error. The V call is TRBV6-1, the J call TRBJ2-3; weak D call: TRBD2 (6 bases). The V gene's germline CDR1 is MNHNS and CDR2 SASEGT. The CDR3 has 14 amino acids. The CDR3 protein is CASSDVTSPDTQYF. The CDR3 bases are TGTGCTAGCAGTGACGTGACTAGTCCAGATACGCAGTATTTT.

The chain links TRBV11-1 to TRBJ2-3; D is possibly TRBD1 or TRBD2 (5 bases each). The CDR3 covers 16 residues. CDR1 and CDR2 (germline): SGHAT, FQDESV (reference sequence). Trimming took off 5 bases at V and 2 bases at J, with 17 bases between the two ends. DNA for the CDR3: TGTGCCAGCAGCCGCAGGGACCACTACCCCACAGATACGCAGTATTTT. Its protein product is CASSRRDHYPTDTQYF.

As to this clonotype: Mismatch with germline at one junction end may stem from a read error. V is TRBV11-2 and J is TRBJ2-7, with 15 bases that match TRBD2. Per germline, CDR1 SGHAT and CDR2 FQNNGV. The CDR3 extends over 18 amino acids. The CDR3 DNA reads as TGTGCCAGGAGCTTATCCGTTGGACTAGCGGGAGGGGGGTACGAGCAGCAGTTC. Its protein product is CARSLSVGLAGGGYEQQF.

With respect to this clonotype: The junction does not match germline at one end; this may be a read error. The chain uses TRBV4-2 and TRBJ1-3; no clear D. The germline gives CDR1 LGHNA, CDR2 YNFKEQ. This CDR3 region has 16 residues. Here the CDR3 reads CTSSRELSYSGNTIYF. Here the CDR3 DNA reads TGTACCAGCAGCCGAGAACTGTCATACTCTGGAAACACCATATATTTT.